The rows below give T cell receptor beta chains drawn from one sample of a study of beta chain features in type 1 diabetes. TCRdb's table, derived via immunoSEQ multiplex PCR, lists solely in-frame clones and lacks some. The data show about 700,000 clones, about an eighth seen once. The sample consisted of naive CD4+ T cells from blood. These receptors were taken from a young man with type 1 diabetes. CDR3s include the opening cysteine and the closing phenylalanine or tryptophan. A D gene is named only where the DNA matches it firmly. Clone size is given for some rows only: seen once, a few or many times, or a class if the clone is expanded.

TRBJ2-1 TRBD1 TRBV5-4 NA CASRPDRVIGDEQFF TGTGCCAGCAGGCCGGACAGGGTGATTGGTGATGAGCAGTTCTTC
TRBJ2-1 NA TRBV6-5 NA CASSYSPGKQFF TGTGCCAGCAGTTACTCCCCAGGGAAGCAGTTCTTC
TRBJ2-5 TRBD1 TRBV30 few CAWSRQGETQYF TGTGCCTGGAGTCGACAGGGGGAGACCCAGTACTTC
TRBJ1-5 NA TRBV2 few CASSGANSNQPQHF TGTGCCAGTTCAGGGGCAAATAGCAATCAGCCCCAGCATTTT
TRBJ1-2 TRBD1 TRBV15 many CATRPGTAGGYTF TGTGCCACCAGGCCCGGGACAGCGGGAGGCTACACCTTC
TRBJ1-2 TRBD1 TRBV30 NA CAWARPPNRGRVYGYTF TGTGCCTGGGCTAGGCCCCCCAACAGGGGGAGGGTCTATGGCTACACCTTC
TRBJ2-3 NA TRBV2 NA CASSISTDTQYF TGTGCCAGCAGTATTAGCACAGATACGCAGTATTTT
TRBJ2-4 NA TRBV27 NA CASSSAGSRRAKNIQYF TGTGCCAGCAGTAGCGCGGGGTCTAGACGCGCCAAAAACATTCAGTACTTC
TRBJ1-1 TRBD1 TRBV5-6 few CASSWGQENAEAFF TGTGCCAGCAGTTGGGGACAGGAAAATGCTGAAGCTTTCTTT
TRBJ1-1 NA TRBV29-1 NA CSVQPRLANTEAFF TGCAGCGTTCAACCACGGTTAGCGAACACTGAAGCTTTCTTT
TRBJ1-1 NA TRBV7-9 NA CASRTTGNTEAFF TGTGCCAGCAGAACTACAGGGAACACTGAAGCTTTCTTT
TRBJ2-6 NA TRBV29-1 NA CSVVKVGASGANVLTF TGCAGCGTTGTAAAGGTCGGGGCCTCTGGGGCCAACGTCCTGACTTTC
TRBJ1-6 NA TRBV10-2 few CASSESLGAGRNSPLHF TGCGCCAGCAGTGAGTCGTTGGGGGCGGGGAGGAATTCACCCCTCCACTTT
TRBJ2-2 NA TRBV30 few CAWRSGSTTGELFF TGTGCCTGGAGGAGTGGGAGTACCACCGGGGAGCTGTTTTTT
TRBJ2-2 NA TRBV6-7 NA CLAGELFF TGTCTCGCGGGGGAGCTGTTTTTT
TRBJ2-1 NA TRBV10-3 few CAISGLGVSNEQFF TGTGCCATCAGTGGGCTAGGAGTGAGCAATGAGCAGTTCTTC
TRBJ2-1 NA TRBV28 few CASREDNEQFF TGTGCCAGCAGGGAAGACAATGAGCAGTTCTTC
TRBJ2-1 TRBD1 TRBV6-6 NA CASSWTGDAAEQFF TGTGCCAGCAGTTGGACAGGGGATGCCGCTGAGCAGTTCTTC
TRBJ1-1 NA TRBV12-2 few CASRPQGLNTEAFF TGTGCAAGTCGCCCACAGGGCCTGAACACTGAAGCTTTCTTT
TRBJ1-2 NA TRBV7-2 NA CASSLVSGNYGYTF TGTGCCAGCAGCTTAGTATCAGGGAACTATGGCTACACCTTC
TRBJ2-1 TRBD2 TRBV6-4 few CASSLSGVNNEQFF TGTGCCAGCAGTCTGAGCGGGGTCAACAATGAGCAGTTCTTC
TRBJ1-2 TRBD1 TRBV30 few CAWSLGQGSFGYTF TGTGCCTGGAGCCTAGGACAGGGATCGTTTGGCTACACCTTC
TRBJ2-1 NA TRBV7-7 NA CASSLQTGNEQFF TGTGCTAGCAGCTTACAAACGGGCAATGAGCAGTTCTTC
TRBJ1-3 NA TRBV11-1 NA CASSWVFSGNTIYF TGTGCCAGCAGCTGGGTTTTCTCTGGAAACACCATATATTTT
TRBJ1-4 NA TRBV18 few CASSLDTGPGTNEKLFF TGTGCCAGCTCACTTGATACCGGGCCTGGCACTAATGAAAAACTGTTTTTT
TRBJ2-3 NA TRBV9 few CASSSSPTSTDTQYF TGTGCCAGCAGCTCCAGCCCGACTAGCACAGATACGCAGTATTTT
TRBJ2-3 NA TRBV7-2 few CASSLVRQTSTDTQYF TGTGCCAGCAGCTTAGTGCGGCAAACAAGCACAGATACGCAGTATTTT
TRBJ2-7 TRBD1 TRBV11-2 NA CASSLLGTGFREQYF TGTGCCAGCAGCTTATTAGGGACAGGTTTCCGCGAGCAGTACTTC
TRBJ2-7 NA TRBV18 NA CASSPGQGSWYF TGTGCCAGCTCACCCGGCCAGGGGAGCTGGTACTTC
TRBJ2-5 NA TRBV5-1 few CASSFPQETQYF TGCGCCAGCAGCTTTCCCCAAGAGACCCAGTACTTC
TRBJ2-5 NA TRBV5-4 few CASSLKGAETQYF TGTGCCAGCAGCTTGAAGGGAGCAGAGACCCAGTACTTC